This T cell receptor (beta chain) was sequenced in a study of radiotherapy plus CTLA-4 blockade in lung cancer. Sequencing was performed with immunoSEQ multiplex PCR; in TCRdb, only in-frame clones are kept and a portion is missing. This sample carries roughly 39,000 clones, 70% to 75% of them seen once, and the ten largest clones take under 10%. V was clipped by 3 bases and J by 4 bases, with 13 bases between them. The CDR3 extends over 13 amino acids. Germline CDR1 and CDR2: GTSNPN and SVGIG (reference sequence). This clone was counted a few times. The sample in question was peripheral blood, obtained from a patient treated with radiotherapy plus ipilimumab. The J gene is TRBJ2-7, the V gene TRBV30, with D maybe TRBD1 (5 bases). The TCR comes from a human donor with non-small cell lung cancer who had stable disease on radiotherapy plus ipilimumab. CDR3 protein: CAWSPPDKYEQYF. In DNA, the CDR3 is TGTGCCTGGAGCCCCCCGGACAAATACGAGCAGTACTTC.